This is a list of T cell receptor beta chains from one sample in a study of T cell responses to AZD1222 COVID-19 vaccine. Clones were sequenced by immunoSEQ multiplex PCR, and TCRdb holds only the in-frame ones, with some missing. The profile shows under 200,000 clones, approximately 93% of them singletons. The sample consisted of peripheral blood, taken on day 0 of AZD1222 vaccination. The receptors were sampled from an adult in good health. CDR3s include the opening cysteine and the closing phenylalanine or tryptophan.

CDR3aa,j_gene,v_gene
CASSLGVLVGTEAFF,TRBJ1-1,TRBV5-1
CATSGGGNEQYF,TRBJ2-7,TRBV24-1
CASSFNRGQIYSPLHF,TRBJ1-6,TRBV5-5
CASRNMMAQGANQPQHF,TRBJ1-5,TRBV4-1
CASSQQGDEQFF,TRBJ2-1,TRBV14
CASNLDAGEQYF,TRBJ2-3,TRBV6-6
CAWSEDSNQPQHF,TRBJ1-5,TRBV30
CASSRFEQTNSPLHF,TRBJ1-6,TRBV7-2
CALQGESGNTIYF,TRBJ1-3,TRBV10-3
CASIDGQGAWNGYTF,TRBJ1-2,TRBV11-2
CASRTVQKAEAFF,TRBJ1-1,TRBV12-3/TRBV12-4
CASSTGVHTEAFF,TRBJ1-1,TRBV6-6
CASSEDRGFNQPQHF,TRBJ1-5,TRBV6-1
CSVIVGRDTEAFF,TRBJ1-1,TRBV29-1
CATSREVGSGATNEQFF,TRBJ2-1,TRBV15
CASSLLPGNTIYF,TRBJ1-3,TRBV6-5
CATSRALQGGYEQYF,TRBJ2-7,TRBV15
CASSEARGYQPQHF,TRBJ1-5,TRBV2